This T cell receptor (beta chain) was captured by sequencing in a study of T cell clones after liver transplantation. Study background: Pre-transplant mixed lymphocyte reactions yielded third-party-reactive TCRbeta sequences as comparators for graft-donor-reactive sequences. General study findings and limits: Conclusions were preliminary, with small, heterogeneous patient groups.

Some clones are missing from TCRdb's copy, which holds only in-frame ones; the method was immunoSEQ multiplex PCR. The data contain tens of thousands of clones, roughly 90% of them singletons. With respect to this clone: Its specificity is unknown.

The germline CDR1 and CDR2 sequences are SGHAT and FQNNGV. The CDR3 loop spans 14 amino acids. Between the trimmed V and J ends, which lost 0 bases and 5 bases, there was a span of 10 bases. This chain links TRBV11-2 with TRBJ2-5, with D tentatively TRBD2 (5 bases). Sequenced material: CD4+ T cells from blood, taken before liver transplant. This sequence originates from a human donor who received a liver transplant. The CDR3 bases are TGTGCCAGCAGCTTAGAGTCGGGGTACGAGACCCAGTACTTC. Translating it yields CASSLESGYETQYF.